These 19 T cell receptor beta chains originate from one sample sequenced in a study of vaccination effects on CD4 cells after COVID-19. Profiled with immunoSEQ multiplex PCR; TCRdb holds only in-frame clones, not every one. The sample records 25,000 to 30,000 clones, over 70% being singletons. Their specific antigens are unknown. ViraFEST expansion of antigen-specific CD4+ T cells with viral peptide pools preceded sequencing. Culture lasted about nine days before CD4+ T cell isolation. Of the BNT162b2 and mRNA-1273 vaccines, participants received two doses of one or the other. The sample was CD4+ T cells from PBMCs cultured with HCoV-NL63 spike peptides, taken after COVID-19 vaccination. All receptors come from a human donor who received a COVID-19 vaccine.

This chain links TRBV14 with TRBJ1-1; no reliable D call. Per germline, CDR1 SGHDN and CDR2 FVKESK. The CDR3 has 13 residues. Trimming removed 2 bases from V and 5 bases from J, with 9 bases in between. CDR3 in DNA: TGTGCCAGCAGCCAATCCGCCCGGACTGAAGCTTTCTTT. Protein: CASSQSARTEAFF.

In this sample, this clone turned up a few times. This chain connects TRBV2 to TRBJ1-5; D is ambiguous. V was cut by 1 base and J by 10 bases, with 5 bases left in between. Germline CDR1 and CDR2: SNHLY and FYNNEI. The CDR3 loop spans 11 amino acids. The CDR3, as DNA: TGTGCCAGCAGTGAAGGGGGACCCCAGCATTTT. It translates to CASSEGGPQHF.

The chain joins TRBV9 to TRBJ1-1, with 8 bases lining up with TRBD1. Germline CDR1 and CDR2: SGDLS and YYNGEE. The CDR3 sequence is 15 residues long. V was pared by 3 bases and J by 0 bases, with 4 bases of the junction left unmatched. The DNA of the CDR3 is TGTGCCAGCAGCGCCAACAGGGGGATGAACACTGAAGCTTTCTTT. Encoded protein: CASSANRGMNTEAFF.

The J gene is TRBJ2-1, the V gene TRBV6-1, with TRBD1 as a possible D gene (6 bases). Germline V gene lookup returns CDR1 MNHNS and CDR2 SASEGT. CDR3 length equals 14 residues. V lost 3 bases, J lost 3 bases, and 9 bases lay in between. The CDR3 sequence is CASSERGYYNEQFF. The CDR3 nucleotides read TGTGCCAGCAGTGAGAGGGGGTACTACAATGAGCAGTTCTTC.

The chain links TRBV12-3 or TRBV12-4 to TRBJ2-2, with D hard to call. The CDR3 is 11 residues long. Trimming took 6 bases from V and 4 from J, leaving 3 bases between them. CDR3 DNA sequence: TGTGCCAGCAGATCCACCGGGGAGCTGTTTTTT. As protein: CASRSTGELFF.

This rearrangement joins TRBV5-1 to TRBJ2-3, with D tentatively TRBD1 or TRBD2 (6 bases each). V lost 6 bases and J lost 2, with 16 bases in between. This CDR3 region has 15 residues. Germline CDR1 SGHRS, CDR2 YFSETQ. The DNA for the CDR3 is TGCGCCAGCAAGGCAACGGGGGCTACCACAGATACGCAGTATTTT. Translating it yields CASKATGATTDTQYF.

V is TRBV12-3 or TRBV12-4 and J is TRBJ1-4, with D perhaps matching TRBD1 (5 bases). The V gene lost 6 bases and the J gene lost 8 bases, with 10 bases spanning the gap. The CDR3 covers 12 residues. CDR3 residues: CASSWGSEKLFF. The CDR3 bases are TGTGCCAGCAGCTGGGGGAGCGAAAAACTGTTTTTT.

The V and J genes are TRBV6-5 and TRBJ2-2; D is unresolved. V was pared by 2 bases and J by 8 bases, with 9 bases between. The CDR3 sequence is 13 residues long. CDR1 and CDR2 (germline): MNHEY, SVGAGI. The CDR3 protein is CASSYPRPGELFF. The CDR3 DNA sequence: TGTGCCAGCAGTTACCCCAGACCGGGGGAGCTGTTTTTT.

The rearrangement links TRBV7-7 to TRBJ2-3; 8 bases match TRBD1. Trimming took 4 bases from V and 3 from J; bases not matched to a gene: 3. Germline-derived CDR1 and CDR2 are SSHAT and FNYEAQ (reference sequence). The CDR3 is made up of 14 amino acids. The CDR3 reads CASSSGGSTDTQYF. The CDR3 nucleotides read TGTGCCAGCAGCTCAGGGGGCTCAACAGATACGCAGTATTTT.

This chain joins TRBV5-1 and TRBJ1-1; 9 bases line up with TRBD1. The CDR3 runs to 16 residues. Germline V gives CDR1 SGHRS, CDR2 YFSETQ. The V gene end was trimmed by 4 bases and the J gene end by 1 base; junction bases not matched to a gene: 8. CDR3 protein: CASSPGQGTGNTEAFF. The CDR3 DNA sequence: TGCGCCAGCAGCCCCGGACAGGGGACCGGGAACACTGAAGCTTTCTTT.

V is TRBV5-1 and J is TRBJ2-6; D unclear. The CDR3 spans 20 residues. The V gene lost 3 bases and the J gene lost 4 bases, with 26 bases spanning the gap. Germline V gene sequence: CDR1 SGHRS, CDR2 YFSETQ. This CDR3 reads CASSSPTSKQSTLGANVLTF. DNA of the CDR3: TGCGCCAGCAGCTCGCCAACCAGCAAACAATCAACTCTGGGGGCCAACGTCCTGACTTTC.

This clone appeared a few times. The J gene is TRBJ1-5, the V gene TRBV19; 7 nucleotides match TRBD1. The CDR3 contains 13 residues. In germline, CDR1 is LNHDA, CDR2 SQIVND (reference sequence). Trimming took 5 bases from V and 4 from J; bases not matched to a gene: 2. The CDR3 protein is CASSLRGNQPQHF. CDR3 in DNA: TGTGCCAGTAGTCTCAGGGGGAATCAGCCCCAGCATTTT.

The chain links TRBV5-5 to TRBJ2-5, with TRBD2 identical over 7 bases. Per germline, CDR1 SGHKS and CDR2 YYEKEE (reference sequence). This CDR3 region has 14 residues. V shed 4 bases, J shed 6 bases, and the junction held 9 bases outside the gene matches. CDR3 in DNA: TGTGCCAGCAGCACAACAGCGGGGATGAAGACCCAGTACTTC. Translated, it gives CASSTTAGMKTQYF.

This clone occurred once. This rearrangement joins TRBV27 to TRBJ2-7, with 11 bases identical to TRBD2. The V gene's germline CDR1 is MNHEY and CDR2 SMNVEV (reference sequence). The V and J ends lost 2 bases and 0 bases, in that order; junction bases with no gene match: 15. The CDR3 sequence is 20 residues long. The DNA of the CDR3 is TGTGCCAGCAGTTTACCCCGGAGACTAGCGGGGCCACATTACTCCTACGAGCAGTACTTC. This sequence encodes CASSLPRRLAGPHYSYEQYF.

The sample holds a few counts of this clone. The chain combines TRBV30 with TRBJ2-7; D gene uncertain. The CDR3 contains 14 residues. Germline V lookup: CDR1 GTSNPN, CDR2 SVGIG (reference sequence). V was clipped by 4 bases and J by 3 bases, with 16 bases between them. CDR3 sequence (DNA): TGTGCCTGGACCTTGGGCCCCCCATACTACGAGCAGTACTTC. Amino acid sequence: CAWTLGPPYYEQYF. The full variable domain, with the rest looked up from reference TRBV30 and TRBJ2-7, is SQTIHQWPATLVQPVGSPLSLECTVEGTSNPNLYWYRQAAGRGLQLLFYSVGIGQISSEVPQNLSASRPQDRQFILSSKKLLLSDSGFYLCAWTLGPPYYEQYFGPGTRLTVT.

Only a few counts were recorded for this clone. The rearrangement joins TRBV6-4 to TRBJ2-1; weak D call: TRBD1 (5 bases). V lost 6 bases and J 1 base, leaving 13 bases between the germline ends. This CDR3 spans 15 amino acids. From germline, CDR1 is MRHNA and CDR2 SNTAGT. DNA of the CDR3: TGTGCCAGCAGCCCCCAGGGTAGGTCCTACAATGAGCAGTTCTTC. It codes for CASSPQGRSYNEQFF.

In its sample, this clone was seen a few times. The rearrangement joins TRBV2 to TRBJ1-1, with D perhaps TRBD1 (6 bases). The CDR3 covers 13 residues. Trimming removed 2 bases at V and 5 bases at J, with 9 bases between. Germline assignment: CDR1 SNHLY and CDR2 FYNNEI. For the CDR3, the DNA is TGTGCCAGCAGTGAAATCAGGGGTACTGAAGCTTTCTTT. This translates into CASSEIRGTEAFF.

The chain recombines TRBV5-1 with TRBJ1-1; D gene uncertain. There are 15 residues in the CDR3. Germline CDR1 reads SGHRS; CDR2 reads YFSETQ. The V and J ends lost 0 bases and 1 base respectively, with 10 bases between them. The chain's CDR3 is CASSLGGTTNTEAFF. The CDR3 bases are TGCGCCAGCAGCTTGGGAGGAACCACGAACACTGAAGCTTTCTTT.

The CDR3, as DNA: TGTGCCAGCAGCGTAGGCGAGGAAACTGGAAACACCATATATTTT. Amino acids: CASSVGEETGNTIYF. The chain links TRBV9 to TRBJ1-3; D is uncertain. The CDR3 loop spans 15 amino acids. Germline-derived CDR1 and CDR2 are SGDLS and YYNGEE. Trimming took 0 bases from V and 2 from J, leaving 9 bases between them.